These 29 T cell receptor beta chains were sequenced from one sample in a study of cytomegalovirus exposure and HLA in healthy donors. Sequencing used immunoSEQ multiplex PCR; TCRdb keeps in-frame clones, though not all of them. The sample shows tens of thousands of clones, 85% to 95% of them seen only once. Sequenced sample: PBMCs. These receptors all stem from a man aged 18 to 35 in good health and CMV-seropositive.

In DNA form, the CDR3 reads TGTGCCAGCAGCTTGGACTTGTTCAATGAGCAGTTCTTC. Amino acid sequence: CASSLDLFNEQFF. The chain links TRBV5-6 to TRBJ2-1; D is unresolved. Germline V gene sequence: CDR1 SGHDT, CDR2 YYEEEE. CDR3 length equals 13 residues. Trimming cost V 0 bases and J 6 bases, with 7 bases left between them.

The chain uses TRBV28 and TRBJ1-2; D not resolved. This CDR3 region has 11 residues. The germline CDR1 and CDR2 sequences are MDHEN and SYDVKM. The germline V and J ends were trimmed by 4 bases and 6 bases, with 6 bases remaining between them. In DNA, the CDR3 is TGTGCCAGCAGTTCTCCAGATGGCTACACCTTC. It translates to CASSSPDGYTF.

The J gene is TRBJ2-1, the V gene TRBV28, with 10 bases aligning to TRBD1. The germline V gene has CDR1 MDHEN and CDR2 SYDVKM. The ends lost 8 bases at V and 4 bases at J; junction bases unmatched: 8. The CDR3 runs 15 residues. The CDR3 loop reads CASRSPGQGYNEQFF. The CDR3 nucleotides are TGTGCCAGCCGGTCGCCGGGACAGGGGTACAATGAGCAGTTCTTC.

The chain joins TRBV2 to TRBJ2-1, with a tentative D call TRBD1 (6 bases). V was trimmed by 7 bases and J by 9 bases, leaving 22 bases between them. The CDR3 is made up of 15 amino acids. CDR1 and CDR2 from the germline V gene are SNHLY and FYNNEI. The CDR3 sequence is CASNRDGQTSGEQFF. The CDR3 DNA is TGTGCCAGCAACCGAGATGGACAGACTTCTGGTGAGCAGTTCTTC.

The chain carries TRBV27 and TRBJ1-1; TRBD1 aligns across 7 bases. The CDR3 extends over 15 amino acids. V was clipped by 7 bases and J by 0 bases; unmatched bases: 8. The germline V gene encodes CDR1 MNHEY and CDR2 SMNVEV (reference sequence). The CDR3 loop is CASNRQGVMNTEAFF. Here the CDR3 DNA reads TGTGCCAGCAATCGACAGGGCGTGATGAACACTGAAGCTTTCTTT.

The V gene is TRBV12-5, the J gene TRBJ2-7; 7 bases map to TRBD1. The length of the CDR3 is 12 residues. CDR1 is LGHNT, CDR2 FRNRAP, per germline. V lost 2 bases, J lost 6 bases, and 1 base stayed unmatched. As DNA, the CDR3 is TGTGCTAGTGGTTTGTCAGGGGGCGAGCAGTACTTC. Translated, it gives CASGLSGGEQYF. Looking up the rest from reference TRBV12-5 and TRBJ2-7 gives the full variable domain: DARVTQTPRHKVTEMGQEVTMRCQPILGHNTVFWYRQTMMQGLELLAYFRNRAPLDDSGMPKDRFSAEMPDATLATLKIQPSEPRDSAVYFCASGLSGGEQYFGPGTRLTVT.

The gene calls are TRBV5-1 and TRBJ2-7; 14 bases agree with TRBD2. The CDR3 is 16 residues long. Germline V gene data show CDR1 as SGHRS and CDR2 as YFSETQ. The trim removed 0 bases at V and 5 bases at J, leaving 4 bases unmatched. CDR3 sequence: CASSLGLAGGLHEQYF. CDR3 nucleotides: TGCGCCAGCAGCTTGGGACTAGCGGGAGGGCTGCACGAGCAGTACTTC. The entire variable domain, with the rest obtained from reference TRBV5-1 and TRBJ2-7, is as follows: KAGVTQTPRYLIKTRGQQVTLSCSPISGHRSVSWYQQTPGQGLQFLFEYFSETQRNKGNFPGRFSGRQFSNSRSEMNVSTLELGDSALYLCASSLGLAGGLHEQYFGPGTRLTVT.

V and J are TRBV5-1 and TRBJ2-3, with 7 bases lining up with TRBD2. Germline trimming cut 7 bases from V and 2 bases from J; bases unmatched to any gene: 10. The germline CDR1 and CDR2 sequences are SGHRS and YFSETQ. This CDR3 spans 15 amino acids. Written as DNA, the CDR3 is TGCGCCAGCCGACGAAGTGGGACTATCACAGATACGCAGTATTTT. As protein: CASRRSGTITDTQYF.

V is TRBV5-1 and J is TRBJ1-1; TRBD1 matches at 8 bases. The V and J ends lost 4 bases and 0 bases, in that order; junction bases with no gene match: 5. This CDR3 spans 15 amino acids. Germline lookup yields CDR1 SGHRS and CDR2 YFSETQ. The DNA of the CDR3 is TGCGCCAGCAGCGGGGGGACAGGAGTGAACACTGAAGCTTTCTTT. Its translation is CASSGGTGVNTEAFF.

This chain connects TRBV2 to TRBJ2-2; D is unclear. The germline V gene encodes CDR1 SNHLY and CDR2 FYNNEI. The V gene lost 0 bases and the J gene lost 9 bases, with 8 bases spanning the gap. The CDR3 loop spans 13 amino acids. DNA of the CDR3: TGTGCCAGCAGTGAAGCGCTTCAGAGGGAGCTGTTTTTT. This translates into CASSEALQRELFF.

The DNA for the CDR3 is TGCGCCAGCAGCTTGGAGGCTAGCGGGACGGTCGGGGAGCTGTTTTTT. Its protein is CASSLEASGTVGELFF. The V call is TRBV5-1, the J call TRBJ2-2, with 9 nucleotides matching TRBD2. J gave up 7 bases and V 0 bases, and 7 bases lay outside the gene matches. The CDR3 is 16 residues long. CDR1 SGHRS and CDR2 YFSETQ come from the germline V gene.

J is TRBJ1-1 and V is TRBV7-2; the match to TRBD1 covers 9 bases. The length of the CDR3 is 16 residues. Trimming took 5 bases from V and 4 from J; bases not matched to a gene: 11. In germline, CDR1 is SGHTA, CDR2 FQGNSA. The CDR3 coding sequence is TGTGCCAGCAGCCCTACTTTGACAGGGGGTAGCACTGAAGCTTTCTTT. This codes for CASSPTLTGGSTEAFF.

This clone was seen once. The chain uses TRBV13 and TRBJ2-2; possibly TRBD1 for D (6 bases). The CDR3 contains 16 residues. V was trimmed by 5 bases and J by 6 bases, leaving 19 bases between them. The germline CDR1 and CDR2 sequences are PRHDT and FYEKMQ (reference sequence). The CDR3 loop is CASSLTGPQGSGELFF. The DNA for the CDR3 is TGTGCCAGCAGCCTAACCGGCCCGCAGGGGTCCGGGGAGCTGTTTTTT.

The chain has TRBV19 and TRBJ2-7; 7 bases align to TRBD1. Trimming cost V 5 bases and J 0 bases; bases outside gene matches: 10. The CDR3 covers 16 residues. Per the germline V gene, CDR1 is LNHDA and CDR2 is SQIVND (reference sequence). The CDR3 loop reads CASSLPTGQSSYEQYF. The CDR3 DNA follows: TGTGCCAGTAGTTTACCGACGGGACAGTCCTCCTACGAGCAGTACTTC.

The CDR3 is CASSVGQGDYEQYF. In DNA, the CDR3 is TGTGCCAGCAGCGTAGGGCAGGGGGACTACGAGCAGTACTTC. V and J are TRBV9 and TRBJ2-7; 7 nucleotides align to TRBD1. Germline lookup yields CDR1 SGDLS and CDR2 YYNGEE. V dropped 0 bases and J dropped 3; count of bases not matched to a gene: 3. The CDR3 loop spans 14 amino acids.

V is TRBV19 and J is TRBJ1-2; D might be TRBD1 (6 bases). Germline CDR1 is LNHDA and CDR2 is SQIVND (reference sequence). This CDR3 is 14 amino acids long. Trimming took off 1 base at V and 4 bases at J, with 10 bases between the two ends. The CDR3 region is CASSIGPDSYGYTF. The CDR3 DNA reads as TGTGCCAGTAGTATAGGCCCGGACAGCTATGGCTACACCTTC.

This chain links TRBV6-1 with TRBJ2-3; 8 bases match TRBD2. The CDR3 has 13 residues. The V and J ends lost 11 bases and 4 bases, in that order; junction bases with no gene match: 8. Germline V gene data show CDR1 as MNHNS and CDR2 as SASEGT. The CDR3 DNA is TGTGCCCTCAAGCGGGAGACCCCAGATACGCAGTATTTT. This codes for CALKRETPDTQYF.

The chain carries TRBV10-2 and TRBJ2-1; 9 bases fit TRBD2. The junction had 8 bases not matched to a gene; V was cut back by 5 bases and J by 9 bases. The CDR3 contains 14 residues. Germline V gene sequence: CDR1 WSHSY, CDR2 SAAADI. CDR3 residues: CASSPGLAPAEQFF. The CDR3 DNA is TGCGCCAGCAGTCCGGGACTAGCCCCCGCTGAGCAGTTCTTC.

The chain links TRBV2 to TRBJ2-1, with 7 bases identical to TRBD1. V lost 6 bases and J lost 3; bases outside the gene matches: 5. The CDR3 extends over 14 amino acids. Per the germline V gene, CDR1 is SNHLY and CDR2 is FYNNEI. The CDR3 region has the DNA TGTGCCAGCAGGGGACAGACCCACTACAATGAGCAGTTCTTC. It translates to CASRGQTHYNEQFF.

The chain combines TRBV5-1 with TRBJ2-7, with 8 positions matching TRBD2. This CDR3 spans 15 amino acids. Germline trimming cut 2 bases from V and 6 bases from J; bases unmatched to any gene: 10. Germline V lookup: CDR1 SGHRS, CDR2 YFSETQ. The CDR3 reads CASSFGNPGGPEQYF. The CDR3 nucleotides are TGCGCCAGCAGCTTTGGGAATCCGGGAGGGCCCGAGCAGTACTTC. The whole variable domain, filled in from reference TRBV5-1 and TRBJ2-7, reads KAGVTQTPRYLIKTRGQQVTLSCSPISGHRSVSWYQQTPGQGLQFLFEYFSETQRNKGNFPGRFSGRQFSNSRSEMNVSTLELGDSALYLCASSFGNPGGPEQYFGPGTRLTVT.

This clone was seen once. This sequence joins TRBV27 and TRBJ2-1; 11 positions agree with TRBD1. The CDR3 consists of 15 residues. J was trimmed by 4 bases and V by 5 bases; bases with no gene match: 4. The germline gives CDR1 MNHEY, CDR2 SMNVEV (reference sequence). This CDR3 reads CASSSGQGAYNEQFF. For the CDR3, the DNA is TGTGCCAGCAGTAGCGGACAGGGGGCTTACAATGAGCAGTTCTTC.

This chain connects TRBV19 to TRBJ1-4; maybe TRBD1 (6 bases). The CDR3 sequence is 15 residues long. Trimming stripped 5 bases from V and 4 bases from J, with 14 bases between. CDR1 and CDR2 from the germline V gene are LNHDA and SQIVND (reference sequence). This CDR3 is CASSVIQGINEKLFF. The CDR3 bases are TGTGCCAGTAGTGTTATTCAGGGGATTAATGAAAAACTGTTTTTT. The full variable domain, rest sourced from reference TRBV19 and TRBJ1-4, is DGGITQSPKYLFRKEGQNVTLSCEQNLNHDAMYWYRQDPGQGLRLIYYSQIVNDFQKGDIAEGYSVSREKKESFPLTVTSAQKNPTAFYLCASSVIQGINEKLFFGSGTQLSVL.

The chain carries TRBV19 and TRBJ2-1; 9 bases map to TRBD2. This CDR3 spans 16 amino acids. Trimming took 5 bases from V and 2 from J; bases not matched to a gene: 7. Germline V gene sequence: CDR1 LNHDA, CDR2 SQIVND (reference sequence). The CDR3 nucleotides are TGTGCCAGTAGTCTTTTGACTAGCGGAACCTACAATGAGCAGTTCTTC. As protein: CASSLLTSGTYNEQFF. Drawing the rest from reference TRBV19 and TRBJ2-1, the complete variable domain is DGGITQSPKYLFRKEGQNVTLSCEQNLNHDAMYWYRQDPGQGLRLIYYSQIVNDFQKGDIAEGYSVSREKKESFPLTVTSAQKNPTAFYLCASSLLTSGTYNEQFFGPGTRLTVL.

This clone was seen more than once but under ten times. The chain links TRBV4-1 to TRBJ2-7, with 9 bases fitting TRBD2. Germline V gives CDR1 MGHRA, CDR2 YSYEKL. This CDR3 has 15 residues. J gave up 0 bases and V 4 bases, and 4 bases lay outside the gene matches. Here the CDR3 DNA reads TGCGCCAGCAGCCCCGGGCGGGGGGGCTCCTACGAGCAGTACTTC. This gives the protein CASSPGRGGSYEQYF.

The V call is TRBV28, the J call TRBJ2-5, with 13 bases matching TRBD2. Germline CDR1 reads MDHEN; CDR2 reads SYDVKM. CDR3 size: 14 residues. The V segment lost 4 bases and the J segment 10 bases; nucleotides outside the gene matches: 6. The CDR3 bases are TGTGCCAGCAGTTGGGGAGGGACTAGCGGGGTCCAGTACTTC. It specifies CASSWGGTSGVQYF.

The CDR3 here is CASSPGQSNQPQHF. CDR3 coding DNA: TGCGCCAGCAGCCCGGGACAGTCCAATCAGCCCCAGCATTTT. This sequence joins TRBV5-1 and TRBJ1-5; 7 positions agree with TRBD1. With V trimmed by 4 bases and J by 3 bases, 4 bases remained unmatched. From germline, CDR1 is SGHRS and CDR2 YFSETQ. This CDR3 spans 14 amino acids.

Comments on this clone: At one boundary the junction diverges from the germline segment, which might be a read error. V is TRBV29-1 and J is TRBJ2-3; D gene unclear. CDR1 SQVTM and CDR2 ANQGSEA come from the germline V gene. The CDR3 is 13 amino acids. The CDR3 sequence is CSIDKQNTDTQYF. The CDR3 DNA reads TGCAGCATTGACAAACAGAACACAGATACGCAGTATTTT.

The chain recombines TRBV19 with TRBJ2-5; 7 bases align to TRBD1. J gave up 4 bases and V 3 bases, and 5 bases lay outside the gene matches. The germline gives CDR1 LNHDA, CDR2 SQIVND (reference sequence). This CDR3 has 14 residues. CDR3 DNA sequence: TGTGCCAGTAGTATGGGGACAGTAGGAGAGACCCAGTACTTC. Translated: CASSMGTVGETQYF.

The V call is TRBV6-5, the J call TRBJ1-2; D gene ambiguous. This CDR3 region has 12 residues. Germline CDR1 MNHEY, CDR2 SVGAGI. Trimming shortened V by 7 bases and J by 8 bases, and 14 bases separated the two germline ends. The CDR3: CASNPSMQGYTF. The CDR3 nucleotides read TGTGCCAGCAACCCCTCTATGCAAGGCTACACCTTC.